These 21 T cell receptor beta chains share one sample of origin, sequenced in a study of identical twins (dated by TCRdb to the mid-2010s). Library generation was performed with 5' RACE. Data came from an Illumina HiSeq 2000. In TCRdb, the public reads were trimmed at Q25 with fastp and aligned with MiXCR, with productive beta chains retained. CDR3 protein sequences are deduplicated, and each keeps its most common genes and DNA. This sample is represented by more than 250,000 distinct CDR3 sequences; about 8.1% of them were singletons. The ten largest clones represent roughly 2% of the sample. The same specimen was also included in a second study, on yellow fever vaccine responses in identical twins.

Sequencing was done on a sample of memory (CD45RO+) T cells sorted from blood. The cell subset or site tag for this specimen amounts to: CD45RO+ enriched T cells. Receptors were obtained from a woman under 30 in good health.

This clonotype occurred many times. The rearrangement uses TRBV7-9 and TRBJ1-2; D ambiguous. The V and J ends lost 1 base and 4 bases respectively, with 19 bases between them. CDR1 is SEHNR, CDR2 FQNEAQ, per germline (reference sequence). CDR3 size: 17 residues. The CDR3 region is CASSLEAWQEGGYGYTF. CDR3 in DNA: TGTGCCAGCAGCTTAGAAGCATGGCAGGAGGGAGGCTATGGCTACACCTTC.

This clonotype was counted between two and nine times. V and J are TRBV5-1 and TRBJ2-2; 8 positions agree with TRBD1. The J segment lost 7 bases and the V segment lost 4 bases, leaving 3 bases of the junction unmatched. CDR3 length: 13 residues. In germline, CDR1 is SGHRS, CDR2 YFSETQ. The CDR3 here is CASSGQGDGELFF. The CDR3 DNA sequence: TGCGCCAGCAGCGGACAGGGCGACGGGGAGCTGTTTTTT.

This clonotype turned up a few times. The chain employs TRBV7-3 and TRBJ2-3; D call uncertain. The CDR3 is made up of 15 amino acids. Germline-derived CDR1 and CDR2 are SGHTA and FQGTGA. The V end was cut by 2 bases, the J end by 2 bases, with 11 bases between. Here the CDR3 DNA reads TGTGCCAGCAGCTTAGAAGGGCTGCTCACAGATACGCAGTATTTT. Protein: CASSLEGLLTDTQYF.

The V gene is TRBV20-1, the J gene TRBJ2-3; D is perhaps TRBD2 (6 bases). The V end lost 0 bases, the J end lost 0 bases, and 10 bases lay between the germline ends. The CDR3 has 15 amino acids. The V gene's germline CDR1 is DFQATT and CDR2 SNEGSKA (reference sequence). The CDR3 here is CSARDMGTSTDTQYF. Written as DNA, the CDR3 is TGCAGTGCTAGAGATATGGGGACTAGCACAGATACGCAGTATTTT.

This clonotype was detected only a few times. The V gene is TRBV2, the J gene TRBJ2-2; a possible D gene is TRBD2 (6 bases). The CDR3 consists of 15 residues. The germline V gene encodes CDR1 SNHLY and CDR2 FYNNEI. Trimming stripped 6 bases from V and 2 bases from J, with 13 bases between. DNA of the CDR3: TGTGCCAGCAGGCGCCGGGACTCAAACACCGGGGAGCTGTTTTTT. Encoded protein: CASRRRDSNTGELFF.

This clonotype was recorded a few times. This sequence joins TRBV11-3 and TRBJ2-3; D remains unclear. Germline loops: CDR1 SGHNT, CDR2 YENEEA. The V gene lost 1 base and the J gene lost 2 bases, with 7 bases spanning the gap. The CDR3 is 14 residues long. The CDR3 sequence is CASSLGSHTDTQYF. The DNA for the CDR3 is TGTGCCAGCAGCTTAGGTAGCCACACAGATACGCAGTATTTT.

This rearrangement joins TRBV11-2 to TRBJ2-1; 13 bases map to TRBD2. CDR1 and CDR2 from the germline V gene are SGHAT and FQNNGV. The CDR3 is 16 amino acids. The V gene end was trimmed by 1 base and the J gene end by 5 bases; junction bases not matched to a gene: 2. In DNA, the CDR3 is TGTGCCAGCAGCTTAGGGGGACTAGCGGGGAACAATGAGCAGTTCTTC. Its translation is CASSLGGLAGNNEQFF. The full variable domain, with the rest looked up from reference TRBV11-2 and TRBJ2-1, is EAGVAQSPRYKIIEKRQSVAFWCNPISGHATLYWYQQILGQGPKLLIQFQNNGVVDDSQLPKDRFSAERLKGVDSTLKIQPAKLEDSAVYLCASSLGGLAGNNEQFFGPGTRLTVL.

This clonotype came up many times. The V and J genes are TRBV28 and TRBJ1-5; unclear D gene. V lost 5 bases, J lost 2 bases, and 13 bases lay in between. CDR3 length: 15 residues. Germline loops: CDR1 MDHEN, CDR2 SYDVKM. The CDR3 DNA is TGTGCCAGCAGTAGAAGGGTATCTGGCAATCAGCCCCAGCATTTT. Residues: CASSRRVSGNQPQHF.

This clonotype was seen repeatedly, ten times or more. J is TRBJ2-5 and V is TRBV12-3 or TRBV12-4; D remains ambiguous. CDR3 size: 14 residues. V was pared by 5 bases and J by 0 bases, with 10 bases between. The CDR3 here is CASSPSSYQETQYF. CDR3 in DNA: TGTGCCAGCAGTCCGTCGTCGTACCAAGAGACCCAGTACTTC.

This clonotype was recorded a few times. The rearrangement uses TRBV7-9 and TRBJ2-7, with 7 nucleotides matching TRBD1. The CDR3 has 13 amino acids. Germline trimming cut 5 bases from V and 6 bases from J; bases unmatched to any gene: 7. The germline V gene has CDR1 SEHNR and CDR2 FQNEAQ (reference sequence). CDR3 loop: CASSPGTAFEQYV. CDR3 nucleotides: TGTGCCAGCAGCCCCGGGACAGCCTTCGAGCAGTACGTC.

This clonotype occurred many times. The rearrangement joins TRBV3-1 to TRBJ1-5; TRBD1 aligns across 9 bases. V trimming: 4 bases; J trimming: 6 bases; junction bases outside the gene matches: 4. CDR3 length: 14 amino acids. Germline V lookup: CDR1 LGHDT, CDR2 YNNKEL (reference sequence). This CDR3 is CASSLGQGLQPQHF. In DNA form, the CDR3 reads TGTGCCAGCAGCCTTGGACAGGGGCTTCAGCCCCAGCATTTT.

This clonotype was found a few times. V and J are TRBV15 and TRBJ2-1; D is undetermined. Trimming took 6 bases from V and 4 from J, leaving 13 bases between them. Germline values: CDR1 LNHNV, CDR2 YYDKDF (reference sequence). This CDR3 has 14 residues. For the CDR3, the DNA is TGTGCCACCAGAGCCCTCTTCGATTACAATGAGCAGTTCTTC. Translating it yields CATRALFDYNEQFF.

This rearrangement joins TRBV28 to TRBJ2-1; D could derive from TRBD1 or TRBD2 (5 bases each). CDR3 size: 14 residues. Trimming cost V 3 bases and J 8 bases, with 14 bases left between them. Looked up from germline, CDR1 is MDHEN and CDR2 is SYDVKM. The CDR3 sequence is CASSLGVGYDEQFF. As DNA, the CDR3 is TGTGCCAGCAGTTTGGGGGTCGGTTACGATGAGCAGTTCTTC. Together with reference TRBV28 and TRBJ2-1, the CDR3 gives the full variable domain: DVKVTQSSRYLVKRTGEKVFLECVQDMDHENMFWYRQDPGLGLRLIYFSYDVKMKEKGDIPEGYSVSREKKERFSLILESASTNQTSMYLCASSLGVGYDEQFFGPGTRLTVL.

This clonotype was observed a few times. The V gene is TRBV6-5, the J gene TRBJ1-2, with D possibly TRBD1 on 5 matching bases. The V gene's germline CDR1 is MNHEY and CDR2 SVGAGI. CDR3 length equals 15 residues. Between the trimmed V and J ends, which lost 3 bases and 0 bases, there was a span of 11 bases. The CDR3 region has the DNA TGTGCCAGCAGTTATCGGGGGACTGCTAACTATGGCTACACCTTC. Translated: CASSYRGTANYGYTF.

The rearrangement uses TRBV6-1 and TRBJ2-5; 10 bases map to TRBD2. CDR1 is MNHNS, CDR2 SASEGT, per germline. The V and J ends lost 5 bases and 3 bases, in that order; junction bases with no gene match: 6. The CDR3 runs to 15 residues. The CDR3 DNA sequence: TGTGCCAGCAGTCCAAGCGGGAGGGCCGAAGAGACCCAGTACTTC. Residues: CASSPSGRAEETQYF.

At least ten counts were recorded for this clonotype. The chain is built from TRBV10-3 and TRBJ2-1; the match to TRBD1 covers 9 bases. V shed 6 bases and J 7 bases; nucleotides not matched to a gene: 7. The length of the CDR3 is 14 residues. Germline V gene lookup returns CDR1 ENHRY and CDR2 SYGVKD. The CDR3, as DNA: TGTGCCATCAGCTCCGGGACAGGGATAAATGAGCAGTTCTTC. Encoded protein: CAISSGTGINEQFF.

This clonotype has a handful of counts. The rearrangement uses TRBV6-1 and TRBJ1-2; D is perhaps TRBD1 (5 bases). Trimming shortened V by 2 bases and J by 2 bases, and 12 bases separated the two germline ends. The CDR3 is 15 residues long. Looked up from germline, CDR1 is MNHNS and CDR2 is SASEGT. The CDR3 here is CASSELRGENYGYTF. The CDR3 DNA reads TGTGCCAGCAGTGAACTTAGGGGTGAGAACTATGGCTACACCTTC.

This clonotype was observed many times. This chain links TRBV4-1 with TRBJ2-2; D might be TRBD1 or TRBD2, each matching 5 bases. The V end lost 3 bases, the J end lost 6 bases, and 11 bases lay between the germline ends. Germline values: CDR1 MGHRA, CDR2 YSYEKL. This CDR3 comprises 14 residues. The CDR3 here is CASSQGAGSGELFF. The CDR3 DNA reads TGCGCCAGCAGCCAGGGAGCAGGGTCCGGGGAGCTGTTTTTT.

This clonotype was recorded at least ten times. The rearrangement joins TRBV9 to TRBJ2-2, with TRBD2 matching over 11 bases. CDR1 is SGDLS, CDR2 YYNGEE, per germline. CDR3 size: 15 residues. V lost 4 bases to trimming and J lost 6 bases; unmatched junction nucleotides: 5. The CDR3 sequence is CASSTSGSAAGELFF. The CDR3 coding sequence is TGTGCCAGCAGCACTAGCGGGAGCGCCGCCGGGGAGCTGTTTTTT.

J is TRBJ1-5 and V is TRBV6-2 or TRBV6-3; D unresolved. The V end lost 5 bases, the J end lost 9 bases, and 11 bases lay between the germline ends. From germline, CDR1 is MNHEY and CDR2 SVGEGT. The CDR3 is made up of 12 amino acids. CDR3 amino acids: CASSDSRWPQHF. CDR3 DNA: TGTGCCAGCAGTGATTCGAGGTGGCCCCAGCATTTT.

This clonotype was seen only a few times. In DNA form, the CDR3 reads TGTGCCAGCAGCTTAGTTCGGGGGGCCGGTGAGCAGTTCTTC. This gives the protein CASSLVRGAGEQFF. The gene calls are TRBV11-2 and TRBJ2-1; D is perhaps TRBD2 (7 bases). V lost 1 base, J lost 9 bases, and 13 bases lay in between. From germline, CDR1 is SGHAT and CDR2 FQNNGV. The CDR3 length is 14 residues.